Listed below are T cell receptor beta chains from one sample, sequenced in a study of blood T cell repertoires in COVID-19. The data were produced by immunoSEQ multiplex PCR, yet TCRdb's version contains in-frame clones alone and is incomplete. The table has 25,000 to 35,000 clones, about two thirds seen once. The sample consisted of peripheral blood. These receptor sequences come from a boy between 2 and 10 years old with active or convalescent COVID-19. CDR3s include the opening cysteine and the closing phenylalanine or tryptophan. The order of the fields is V gene, D gene, J gene, clone size, CDR3 protein, CDR3 DNA. A D gene is named only where the DNA matches it firmly. Clone size is given for some rows only: seen once, a few or many times, or a class if the clone is expanded.

V: TRBV4-2
D: TRBD1
J: TRBJ2-7
size: .
CDR3: CASSQDRGPVGEQYF
DNA: TGTGCCAGCAGCCAAGATAGGGGGCCGGTAGGCGAGCAGTACTTC

V: TRBV19
D: TRBD1
J: TRBJ2-7
size: .
CDR3: CARVGTGEGRRYEQYF
DNA: TGTGCCAGAGTAGGGACAGGGGAGGGCCGTAGGTACGAGCAGTACTTC

V: TRBV27
D: .
J: TRBJ1-1
size: .
CDR3: CASSLGGGRGSEAFF
DNA: TGTGCCAGCAGTTTAGGGGGGGGAAGGGGCTCTGAAGCTTTCTTT

V: TRBV7-2
D: TRBD2
J: TRBJ2-4
size: .
CDR3: CASSLEPSGRWDIQYF
DNA: TGTGCCAGCAGCTTAGAACCTAGCGGGAGATGGGACATTCAGTACTTC

V: TRBV9
D: .
J: TRBJ1-5
size: few
CDR3: CASSPGRIENQPQHF
DNA: TGTGCCAGCAGCCCCGGGAGAATCGAAAATCAGCCCCAGCATTTT

V: TRBV27
D: TRBD2
J: TRBJ2-7
size: many
CDR3: CASSLWSSGSDVQYF
DNA: TGTGCCAGCAGTTTATGGTCTAGCGGGAGCGACGTGCAGTACTTC

V: TRBV6-5
D: TRBD1
J: TRBJ1-2
size: .
CDR3: CASSQGTGTYGYTF
DNA: TGTGCCAGCAGTCAGGGGACAGGAACCTATGGCTACACCTTC

V: TRBV18
D: TRBD2
J: TRBJ2-5
size: .
CDR3: CASSPGSGGETQYF
DNA: TGTGCCAGCTCACCGGGTAGCGGGGGAGAGACCCAGTACTTC

V: TRBV7-9
D: TRBD2
J: TRBJ2-1
size: few
CDR3: CASSLPAGAGYNEQFF
DNA: TGTGCCAGCAGTTTACCTGCGGGAGCGGGGTACAATGAGCAGTTCTTC

V: TRBV6-2/TRBV6-3
D: .
J: TRBJ2-7
size: .
CDR3: CASSETTYEQYF
DNA: TGTGCCAGCAGTGAGACTACCTACGAGCAGTACTTC

V: TRBV28
D: TRBD1
J: TRBJ2-7
size: .
CDR3: CASSLWVRGWQGYEQYF
DNA: TGTGCCAGCAGTTTATGGGTCAGGGGGTGGCAGGGGTACGAGCAGTACTTC

V: TRBV4-1
D: .
J: TRBJ2-1
size: .
CDR3: CASSQERRAENEQFF
DNA: TGCGCCAGCAGCCAAGAAAGGAGGGCGGAGAATGAGCAGTTCTTC

V: TRBV18
D: .
J: TRBJ1-1
size: few
CDR3: CASSPRAISGEGTEAFF
DNA: TGTGCCAGCTCACCACGAGCGATAAGCGGGGAGGGGACTGAAGCTTTCTTT

V: TRBV7-8
D: .
J: TRBJ1-6
size: .
CDR3: CASSLRRWGRGDSPLHF
DNA: TGTGCCAGCAGCTTGCGGCGTTGGGGCAGGGGAGATTCACCCCTCCACTTT

V: TRBV6-6
D: TRBD1
J: TRBJ1-1
size: .
CDR3: CASSPDRGLYGYTEAFF
DNA: TGTGCCAGCAGTCCCGACAGGGGGCTGTATGGGTACACTGAAGCTTTCTTT

V: TRBV7-2
D: TRBD2
J: TRBJ2-2
size: once
CDR3: CASSPHASGRGTGELFF
DNA: TGTGCCAGCAGCCCACACGCTAGCGGGAGGGGGACCGGGGAGCTGTTTTTT

V: TRBV18
D: TRBD1
J: TRBJ1-4
size: .
CDR3: CASSPSQGGFGKLFF
DNA: TGTGCCAGCTCACCTTCTCAGGGGGGTTTCGGAAAACTGTTTTTT

V: TRBV10-3
D: .
J: TRBJ2-2
size: few
CDR3: CAIRPGIGNTGELFF
DNA: TGTGCCATCAGACCGGGGATAGGGAACACCGGGGAGCTGTTTTTT

V: TRBV4-1
D: .
J: TRBJ1-5
size: .
CDR3: CASSHYNQPQHF
DNA: TGCGCCAGCAGCCACTATAATCAGCCCCAGCATTTT

V: TRBV18
D: .
J: TRBJ1-2
size: .
CDR3: CASSPRVPFSYGYTF
DNA: TGTGCCAGCTCACCGCGGGTGCCTTTTAGCTATGGCTACACCTTC

V: TRBV18
D: .
J: TRBJ1-2
size: .
CDR3: CASSPATTAYGYTF
DNA: TGTGCCAGCTCACCGGCGACTACCGCCTATGGCTACACCTTC

V: TRBV5-1
D: TRBD2
J: TRBJ2-1
size: .
CDR3: CASGGTSGVLGNEQFF
DNA: TGCGCCAGCGGTGGGACTAGCGGGGTCCTGGGGAATGAGCAGTTCTTC

V: TRBV30
D: .
J: TRBJ1-2
size: .
CDR3: CAWSRMRVLGGYTF
DNA: TGTGCCTGGAGTCGCATGCGGGTTCTAGGGGGCTACACCTTC

V: TRBV28
D: TRBD1
J: TRBJ1-6
size: .
CDR3: CASSFVDRVNSPLHF
DNA: TGTGCCAGCAGTTTTGTGGACAGGGTAAATTCACCCCTCCACTTT

V: TRBV3-1/TRBV3-2
D: TRBD2
J: TRBJ2-1
size: .
CDR3: CASSTWTSGRVKDEQFF
DNA: TGTGCCAGCAGCACCTGGACTAGCGGGAGAGTTAAGGATGAGCAGTTCTTC

V: TRBV5-6
D: .
J: TRBJ1-2
size: .
CDR3: CASSGGAGSRSYGYTF
DNA: TGTGCCAGCAGCGGGGGGGCGGGGTCCCGTTCCTATGGCTACACCTTC

V: TRBV9
D: .
J: TRBJ1-5
size: .
CDR3: CASSPSFNSNQPQHF
DNA: TGTGCCAGCAGCCCCAGTTTTAATAGCAATCAGCCCCAGCATTTT

V: TRBV7-9
D: .
J: TRBJ1-2
size: .
CDR3: CASSLVSTNYGYTF
DNA: TGTGCCAGCAGCTTAGTGTCCACTAACTATGGCTACACCTTC

V: TRBV24-1
D: TRBD2
J: TRBJ2-3
size: .
CDR3: CATSATGTRVSTDTQYF
DNA: TGTGCCACCAGTGCCACCGGGACTAGAGTTAGCACAGATACGCAGTATTTT

V: TRBV5-1
D: .
J: TRBJ1-1
size: few
CDR3: CASTPRGGDTEAFF
DNA: TGCGCCAGCACCCCTAGAGGCGGAGACACTGAAGCTTTCTTT

V: TRBV4-3
D: .
J: TRBJ2-1
size: .
CDR3: CASSQAGLYNEQFF
DNA: TGCGCCAGCAGCCAAGCGGGACTCTACAATGAGCAGTTCTTC

V: TRBV5-1
D: TRBD2
J: TRBJ2-3
size: .
CDR3: CASSLGTSGYFSTDTQYF
DNA: TGCGCCAGCAGCTTAGGGACTAGCGGTTACTTTAGCACAGATACGCAGTATTTT

V: TRBV4-3
D: .
J: TRBJ1-2
size: medium-sized
CDR3: CASSQVQGRGYTF
DNA: TGCGCCAGCAGCCAGGTACAGGGTCGGGGCTACACCTTC

V: TRBV18
D: .
J: TRBJ1-2
size: .
CDR3: CASSPVKGINYGYTF
DNA: TGTGCCAGCTCACCAGTAAAGGGGATTAACTATGGCTACACCTTC

V: TRBV4-3
D: .
J: TRBJ1-2
size: .
CDR3: CASSQYSQVLGGYTF
DNA: TGCGCCAGCAGCCAATACTCTCAGGTATTAGGAGGCTACACCTTC

V: TRBV27
D: TRBD1
J: TRBJ1-2
size: .
CDR3: CASSSRQGKGYGYTF
DNA: TGTGCCAGCAGTTCCCGACAGGGAAAGGGTTATGGCTACACCTTC

V: TRBV7-2
D: .
J: TRBJ1-2
size: .
CDR3: CASSLTRAPNYGYTF
DNA: TGTGCCAGCAGTTTAACCAGGGCTCCTAACTATGGCTACACCTTC

V: TRBV5-1
D: TRBD1
J: TRBJ2-7
size: few
CDR3: CASSLLTGAVGSEQYF
DNA: TGCGCCAGCAGCCTCCTCACAGGGGCCGTAGGTTCCGAGCAGTACTTC

V: TRBV7-8
D: TRBD1
J: TRBJ1-4
size: few
CDR3: CASSQRTGVHEKLFF
DNA: TGTGCCAGCAGCCAGAGGACAGGGGTCCACGAAAAACTGTTTTTT

V: TRBV3-1/TRBV3-2
D: .
J: TRBJ1-6
size: .
CDR3: CASSQAGTLSSPLHF
DNA: TGTGCCAGCAGCCAAGCGGGAACCCTGAGCTCACCCCTCCACTTT

V: TRBV18
D: .
J: TRBJ1-4
size: once
CDR3: CASSPPLLTGKLFF
DNA: TGTGCCAGCTCACCACCCCTCCTTACGGGAAAACTGTTTTTT

V: TRBV5-5
D: .
J: TRBJ2-2
size: .
CDR3: CASSLKYRADTGELFF
DNA: TGTGCCAGCAGCTTGAAGTACAGGGCGGACACCGGGGAGCTGTTTTTT

V: TRBV10-2
D: .
J: TRBJ2-7
size: once
CDR3: CASTALGFTYEQYF
DNA: TGCGCCAGCACCGCACTAGGATTTACCTACGAGCAGTACTTC

V: TRBV19
D: TRBD2
J: TRBJ2-2
size: .
CDR3: CASRGLAGSKNTGELFF
DNA: TGTGCCAGTCGCGGACTAGCGGGAAGTAAAAACACCGGGGAGCTGTTTTTT

V: TRBV10-1
D: .
J: TRBJ2-3
size: .
CDR3: CASRRDFTDTQYF
DNA: TGCGCCAGCAGGAGGGATTTCACAGATACGCAGTATTTT

V: TRBV29-1
D: .
J: TRBJ1-2
size: once
CDR3: CSVSLPITGYGYTF
DNA: TGCAGCGTTTCACTTCCGATTACAGGCTATGGCTACACCTTC

V: TRBV7-2
D: .
J: TRBJ1-2
size: .
CDR3: CASSLKGPQSDGYTF
DNA: TGTGCCAGCAGCTTGAAGGGGCCCCAGTCGGATGGCTACACCTTC

V: TRBV11-2
D: TRBD2
J: TRBJ2-1
size: .
CDR3: CASSFSGGEQFF
DNA: TGTGCCAGCAGCTTTAGCGGGGGGGAGCAGTTCTTC

V: TRBV5-1
D: .
J: TRBJ1-1
size: .
CDR3: CASSFDSANTEAFF
DNA: TGCGCCAGCAGCTTTGACAGCGCCAACACTGAAGCTTTCTTT

V: TRBV28
D: .
J: TRBJ2-1
size: .
CDR3: CAGWDTGSNEQFF
DNA: TGTGCCGGTTGGGACACAGGTAGTAATGAGCAGTTCTTC

V: TRBV24-1
D: TRBD2
J: TRBJ2-1
size: .
CDR3: CASSRGDGYNEQFF
DNA: TGTGCCTCTAGCCGGGGGGACGGATACAATGAGCAGTTCTTC

V: TRBV6-5
D: .
J: TRBJ1-2
size: .
CDR3: CASRGNYGYTF
DNA: TGTGCCAGCCGGGGGAACTATGGCTACACCTTC

V: TRBV18
D: TRBD2
J: TRBJ2-2
size: .
CDR3: CASSPRPSGGANTGELFF
DNA: TGTGCCAGCTCACCCCGGCCTAGCGGGGGCGCGAACACCGGGGAGCTGTTTTTT

V: TRBV27
D: .
J: TRBJ1-5
size: .
CDR3: CASSLGPLAGSNQPQHF
DNA: TGTGCCAGCAGTTTAGGTCCTCTGGCGGGTAGCAATCAGCCCCAGCATTTT

V: TRBV10-2
D: TRBD1
J: TRBJ1-4
size: .
CDR3: CASSDGWTGPNEKLFF
DNA: TGCGCCAGCAGTGATGGATGGACAGGGCCTAATGAAAAACTGTTTTTT